This T cell receptor beta chain derives from a study of Ad26.COV2.S vaccination and SARS-CoV-2 variants. On the study more broadly: Donor allocation was to the COV1001 Ad26.COV2.S trial arm.

Remarks on this clone: What it binds is not known.

Specified treatment: roughly 19 received Ad26.COV2.S at low or high dose, single or two shots; about 5 received placebo; per-sample allocation not given. On day 63 after the first injection, vaccine and placebo recipients gave samples. Only in-frame clones appear in the TCRdb table, and some are missing; sequencing was by immunoSEQ multiplex PCR. The sample has roughly 410,000 clones, about four fifths seen once. V was clipped by 1 base and J by 3 bases; unmatched bases: 0. The CDR3 contains 14 residues. In germline, CDR1 is SEHNR, CDR2 FQNEAQ (reference sequence). Whole-study findings and limits: Spike-specific responses of CD8+ and CD4+ T cells were reported to display substantial breadth after vaccination.

This clonotype originated in a person between 18 and 60 years old who received the Ad26.COV2.S COVID-19 vaccine or a placebo. This chain joins TRBV7-9 and TRBJ2-7; 10 nucleotides agree with TRBD1. This specimen was peripheral blood, taken in a trial of Ad26.COV2.S vaccine versus placebo. CDR3 DNA: TGTGCCAGCAGCTTAGGGGACAGGGGCTACGAGCAGTACTTC. It yields the protein CASSLGDRGYEQYF.